This T cell receptor (beta chain) was profiled in a study of CD8 T cells in ankylosing spondylitis (dated by TCRdb to the late 2010s). Broadly, across the study: The study set out to find disease-linked TCR variants by profiling T cell receptor beta repertoires in ankylosing spondylitis patients and healthy donors. The full study cohort comprised 25 ankylosing spondylitis patients and roughly 100 healthy donors. Peripheral blood was sampled, and synovial fluid was additionally collected from ankylosing spondylitis patients.

Of note for this clonotype: The specificity of this receptor is unknown. Per-nucleotide qualities are absent, and no much larger clonotype sits a single base away.

Study-wide conclusions, independent of this receptor: According to the report, matched synovial fluid samples from ankylosing spondylitis patients were significantly enriched for the disease-linked clones. The disease-linked clones showed a CD8+ phenotype and occurred at relatively low frequencies in peripheral blood. A TCR beta motif of 8 or 9 highly homologous amino acid variants appeared characteristic of blood from ankylosing spondylitis patients. Some TCR beta motif variants had previously been reported in synovial fluid and blood of reactive arthritis patients, which suggested common disease-initiation mechanisms.

Reads for this sample came from an Illumina HiSeq 2500. Quantitative 5'-RACE with molecular barcodes was the method used to prepare the TCR beta libraries. Regarding the original processing steps: To identify disease-linked TCR variants, a new computational method was used, one built on a probabilistic model of VDJ rearrangement. TCRdb redid the processing of the public reads, applying fastp at Q25 and MiXCR, and retained in-frame beta chains. Each CDR3 protein appears once, grouped with its most common genes and DNA. TCRdb's processing, not the authors' own work, is the source of the V and J calls. The sample table lists about 440,000 distinct CDR3 sequences, 15% to 20% of them with a count of one. The biggest ten clones account for 1% of the sample. Sequenced input: blood, either unsorted or a sorted T cell fraction (not recorded which). This clonotype was obtained from a male donor with ankylosing spondylitis.

The CDR3: CASSPVGNYGYTF. The DNA is TGTGCCAGCAGCCCCGTGGGGAACTATGGCTACACCTTC. The rearranged chain carries TRBV7-2 and TRBJ1-2; there is no confident call for the D gene. The CDR3, cysteine through phenylalanine, is 13 amino acids long. Kept here is only the CDR3 DNA, which spans 39 bases and is read in frame from base 1. The germline V gene yields SGHTA for CDR1 and FQGNSA for CDR2. The germline ends are 9 bases apart after V is trimmed by 5 bases and J by 2 bases.